A single sample gave rise to the 17 T cell receptor beta chains below, sequenced in a study of beta chain features in type 1 diabetes. Expressed TCRB transcripts were sequenced after all isolated RNA was converted to cDNA. Clones were sequenced by immunoSEQ multiplex PCR, and TCRdb holds only the in-frame ones, with some missing. Here the sample spans hundreds of thousands of clones, around 13% being singletons. Specimen: central memory CD4+ T cells from blood. The receptor set was obtained from a man between 25 and 39 years old in good health.

This clone was picked up a small number of times. This chain uses TRBV5-6 with TRBJ1-2, with 7 bases aligning to TRBD1. The CDR3 has 14 amino acids. The germline CDR1 and CDR2 sequences are SGHDT and YYEEEE. Unmatched junction bases numbered 14, after V lost 8 bases and J lost 7 bases. This CDR3 is CASSTETGLSGYTF. The CDR3 region has the DNA TGTGCCAGTAGTACCGAGACAGGGCTCTCTGGCTACACCTTC.

A few counts support this clone. DNA of the CDR3: TGTGCCAGCAGCTCAGGCCTAGCGGGGTTTGGTGAGCAGTTCTTC. Its translation is CASSSGLAGFGEQFF. The chain couples TRBV7-4 to TRBJ2-1, with 9 positions matching TRBD2. Germline-derived CDR1 and CDR2 are SGHVT and SQSDAQ. V shed 4 bases, J shed 9 bases, and the junction held 10 bases outside the gene matches. The CDR3 has 15 amino acids.

This clone was observed a handful of times. The chain uses TRBV2 and TRBJ2-5; no reliable D call. V was pared by 6 bases and J by 5 bases, with 7 bases between. Germline V CDR1 and CDR2: SNHLY, FYNNEI. The CDR3 extends over 11 amino acids. The CDR3 nucleotides are TGTGCCAGCAGCGAGTGGGAGACCCAGTACTTC. Encoded protein: CASSEWETQYF.

The rearrangement links TRBV30 to TRBJ2-1; 8 bases map to TRBD2. The CDR3 has 15 residues. Trimming at V came to 1 base and at J to 5 bases, leaving 7 bases not matched to a gene. CDR1 GTSNPN and CDR2 SVGIG come from the germline V gene (reference sequence). This chain's CDR3 is CAWSDGTSRNNEQFF. CDR3 sequence (DNA): TGTGCCTGGAGTGACGGGACTAGTAGGAACAATGAGCAGTTCTTC.

The chain couples TRBV13 to TRBJ2-3; 8 bases fit TRBD2. This CDR3 contains 15 residues. V was pared by 5 bases and J by 9 bases, with 13 bases of the junction left unmatched. Germline V CDR1 and CDR2: PRHDT, FYEKMQ (reference sequence). The CDR3 sequence: CASSPRTSPVETQYF. The CDR3 DNA sequence: TGTGCCAGCAGCCCCCGGACTAGCCCGGTCGAGACGCAGTATTTT. Filled out from reference TRBV13 and TRBJ2-3, the complete variable domain reads AAGVIQSPRHLIKEKRETATLKCYPIPRHDTVYWYQQGPGQDPQFLISFYEKMQSDKGSIPDRFSAQQFSDYHSELNMSSLELGDSALYFCASSPRTSPVETQYFGPGTRLTVL.

This rearrangement joins TRBV9 to TRBJ2-3; D unclear. The germline V gene has CDR1 SGDLS and CDR2 YYNGEE. The CDR3 is 13 amino acids. Trimming took off 0 bases at V and 6 bases at J, with 8 bases between the two ends. The CDR3 loop is CASSVGPADTQYF. As DNA, the CDR3 is TGTGCCAGCAGCGTAGGACCGGCGGATACGCAGTATTTT.

The chain has TRBV7-8 and TRBJ2-7; D not resolved. CDR3 length: 15 residues. The germline V gene has CDR1 SGHVS and CDR2 FQNEAQ. V was cut by 1 base and J by 2 bases, with 12 bases left in between. The CDR3 protein is CASSLDSPGPYEQYV. The CDR3 region has the DNA TGTGCCAGCAGCTTAGACTCTCCTGGGCCCTACGAGCAGTACGTC.

This clone turned up a few times. The chain carries TRBV5-1 and TRBJ2-1; D is perhaps TRBD2 (7 bases). The CDR3 has 14 residues. Trimming took 2 bases from V and 8 from J, leaving 14 bases between them. Germline CDR1 and CDR2: SGHRS and YFSETQ. In nucleotides, the CDR3 is TGCGCCAGCAGCTTAGGGGGGGCCTTGGATGAGCAGTTCTTC. It yields the protein CASSLGGALDEQFF.

This clone was seen ten or more times. The chain links TRBV19 to TRBJ1-2; TRBD1 agrees at 8 bases. In germline, CDR1 is LNHDA, CDR2 SQIVND (reference sequence). V shed 6 bases, J shed 6 bases, and the junction held 6 bases outside the gene matches. This CDR3 spans 13 amino acids. The CDR3 nucleotides read TGTGCCAGTAGCCCGGACAGGGTGGATGGCTACACCTTC. Protein product: CASSPDRVDGYTF.

There are a few counts of this clone. The sample carries other DNA sequences with the same CDR3. The chain joins TRBV4-3 to TRBJ1-1, with D unclear. The CDR3 is 13 amino acids. Per the germline V gene, CDR1 is LGHNA and CDR2 is YSLEER. V shed 3 bases and J shed 1 base, with 6 bases lying between them. The CDR3 protein is CASSHSQNTEAFF. Written as DNA, the CDR3 is TGCGCCAGCAGCCACTCCCAGAACACTGAAGCTTTCTTT.

As DNA, the CDR3 is TGTGCCACCGCCCGGGACAGGGCCTACAATGAGCAGTTCTTC. This codes for CATARDRAYNEQFF. The V gene is TRBV7-2, the J gene TRBJ2-1, with 9 bases fitting TRBD1. Germline V gene sequence: CDR1 SGHTA, CDR2 FQGNSA. The CDR3 contains 14 residues. J was trimmed by 2 bases and V by 10 bases; bases with no gene match: 6.

V usage is TRBV27 and J usage is TRBJ2-3; D remains ambiguous. Trimming removed 0 bases at V and 4 bases at J, with 5 bases between. The germline CDR1 and CDR2 sequences are MNHEY and SMNVEV (reference sequence). CDR3 length: 13 amino acids. This chain's CDR3 is CASSLSRPDTQYF. For the CDR3, the DNA is TGTGCCAGCAGTTTATCAAGACCAGATACGCAGTATTTT.

This sequence joins TRBV6-5 and TRBJ2-3; 9 bases are shared with TRBD1. CDR3 length: 16 amino acids. Germline CDR1 and CDR2: MNHEY and SVGAGI. The V gene end was trimmed by 4 bases and the J gene end by 4 bases; junction bases not matched to a gene: 9. The CDR3 nucleotides are TGTGCCAGCAGTTTTCCATCGGGACAGGGCCCAGATACGCAGTATTTT. Its translation: CASSFPSGQGPDTQYF.

This rearrangement joins TRBV7-9 to TRBJ1-1; weak D call: TRBD1 (5 bases). CDR3 size: 14 residues. Germline V CDR1 and CDR2: SEHNR, FQNEAQ (reference sequence). The V gene lost 5 bases and the J gene lost 5 bases, with 15 bases spanning the gap. The DNA of the CDR3 is TGTGCCAGCAGCCAGACCAGGGAGATAACTGAAGCTTTCTTT. Amino acid sequence: CASSQTREITEAFF. Looking up the rest from reference TRBV7-9 and TRBJ1-1 gives the full variable domain: DTGVSQNPRHKITKRGQNVTFRCDPISEHNRLYWYRQTLGQGPEFLTYFQNEAQLEKSRLLSDRFSAERPKGSFSTLEIQRTEQGDSAMYLCASSQTREITEAFFGQGTRLTVV.

This chain uses TRBV5-4 with TRBJ1-1; no firm D call. V was cut by 0 bases and J by 1 base, with 10 bases left in between. Per the germline V gene, CDR1 is SGHNT and CDR2 is YYREEE (reference sequence). The CDR3 runs 15 residues. The chain's CDR3 is CASSLALGSNTEAFF. As DNA, the CDR3 is TGTGCCAGCAGCTTGGCCTTGGGATCGAACACTGAAGCTTTCTTT.

This clone was observed a handful of times. The V gene is TRBV6-1, the J gene TRBJ2-7, with a weak D call TRBD2 (6 bases). CDR3 size: 14 residues. Between the trimmed V and J ends, which lost 5 bases and 0 bases, there was a span of 11 bases. Germline CDR1 MNHNS, CDR2 SASEGT. DNA of the CDR3: TGTGCCAGCAGTCATCGGAGGGCCTCCTACGAGCAGTACTTC. The encoded protein is CASSHRRASYEQYF.

This clone turned up a few times. The chain recombines TRBV30 with TRBJ2-1; possibly TRBD1 for D (5 bases). This CDR3 region has 14 residues. CDR1 and CDR2 from the germline V gene are GTSNPN and SVGIG (reference sequence). Trimming pared 2 bases from V and 4 bases from J, leaving 12 bases between. The CDR3 DNA sequence: TGTGCCTGGAGTCCGTGGGGCCATTACAATGAGCAGTTCTTC. Protein: CAWSPWGHYNEQFF.